The next 10 T cell receptor beta chains were all read from a single sample in a study of CD8 T cells in Susac syndrome. With random hexamers, 0.5 to 1 ug RNA was reverse transcribed. TCRdb fed the immunoSEQ multiplex PCR reads into MiXCR, producing one record per CDR3 protein. The sample has approximately 70,000 distinct CDR3 sequences; just under 95% are singletons. Sequencing used CD8+ T cells from PBMCs. These receptors were taken from a human donor in good health.

V is TRBV7-9 and J is TRBJ2-1; either TRBD1 or TRBD2 may fit D (5 bases each). Germline CDR1 is SEHNR and CDR2 is FQNEAQ (reference sequence). The CDR3 is 16 amino acids. Between the trimmed V and J ends, which lost 4 bases and 7 bases, there was a span of 20 bases. CDR3 sequence: CASSSSGTRNPNEQFF. CDR3 DNA sequence: TGTGCCAGCAGCTCATCCGGGACCCGAAATCCTAATGAGCAGTTCTTC.

This clonotype is a singleton in its sample. The CDR3 sequence: CASRTAGTSGYEQYF. The CDR3 bases are TGTGCCAGCAGAACCGCAGGGACCAGCGGGTACGAGCAGTACTTC. The V gene is TRBV27, the J gene TRBJ2-7, with a possible D match to TRBD2 (6 bases). The V end was cut by 6 bases, the J end by 4 bases, with 19 bases between. This CDR3 contains 15 residues. Germline CDR1 MNHEY, CDR2 SMNVEV (reference sequence).

V usage is TRBV19 and J usage is TRBJ2-7, with D perhaps matching TRBD1 or TRBD2 (5 bases each). In germline, CDR1 is LNHDA, CDR2 SQIVND (reference sequence). This CDR3 has 14 residues. The ends were cut back, 5 bases at V and 7 bases at J, with 18 bases in the middle. This CDR3 is CASSLRDGGSEQYF. The CDR3 bases are TGTGCCAGTAGTCTACGGGACGGCGGTTCTGAGCAGTACTTC.

The chain uses TRBV4-2 and TRBJ2-2, with D possibly TRBD2 on 6 matching bases. The CDR3 sequence is 16 residues long. The germline V and J ends were trimmed by 0 bases and 7 bases, with 15 bases remaining between them. The V gene's germline CDR1 is LGHNA and CDR2 YNFKEQ. The CDR3 coding sequence is TGTGCCAGCAGCCAAGACGCGGGGACCGGGGGCGGGGAGCTGTTTTTT. This gives the protein CASSQDAGTGGGELFF.

The rearrangement uses TRBV30 and TRBJ1-1; the D gene is possibly TRBD1 (5 bases). The germline V and J ends were trimmed by 1 base and 6 bases, with 9 bases remaining between them. Germline V CDR1 and CDR2: GTSNPN, SVGIG (reference sequence). The length of the CDR3 is 12 residues. The CDR3 sequence: CAWSEGSAEAFF. The CDR3 DNA follows: TGTGCCTGGAGTGAGGGGAGCGCTGAAGCTTTCTTT. The entire variable domain, with the rest obtained from reference TRBV30 and TRBJ1-1, is as follows: SQTIHQWPATLVQPVGSPLSLECTVEGTSNPNLYWYRQAAGRGLQLLFYSVGIGQISSEVPQNLSASRPQDRQFILSSKKLLLSDSGFYLCAWSEGSAEAFFGQGTRLTVV.

V usage is TRBV29-1 and J usage is TRBJ2-3; D is undetermined. This CDR3 spans 12 amino acids. Germline CDR1 SQVTM, CDR2 ANQGSEA. Trimming shortened V by 5 bases and J by 1 base, and 7 bases separated the two germline ends. CDR3 sequence reads: CSVLAGTDTQYF. As DNA, the CDR3 is TGCAGCGTTCTTGCGGGCACAGATACGCAGTATTTT.

The gene calls are TRBV29-1 and TRBJ1-2, with D hard to call. Germline loops: CDR1 SQVTM, CDR2 ANQGSEA. The V end was cut by 6 bases, the J end by 8 bases, with 10 bases between. This CDR3 region has 10 residues. CDR3 loop: CSVDSGGYTF. The CDR3 region has the DNA TGCAGCGTCGACTCCGGCGGCTACACCTTC.

The V gene is TRBV29-1, the J gene TRBJ2-1, with TRBD2 matching over 7 bases. V dropped 3 bases and J dropped 7; count of bases not matched to a gene: 9. The germline V gene has CDR1 SQVTM and CDR2 ANQGSEA. This CDR3 has 14 residues. The CDR3 DNA sequence: TGCAGCGTTGACGGGGGGACTTCGAAAAATGAGCAGTTCTTC. Translating gives CSVDGGTSKNEQFF.

This clonotype occurred once. The chain uses TRBV7-9 and TRBJ2-7; TRBD1 aligns across 8 bases. The CDR3 covers 14 residues. The germline V gene has CDR1 SEHNR and CDR2 FQNEAQ (reference sequence). V trimming: 6 bases; J trimming: 4 bases; junction bases outside the gene matches: 8. CDR3 loop: CASSLGWTGYEQYV. The CDR3 nucleotides read TGTGCCAGCAGTTTGGGGTGGACAGGGTACGAGCAGTACGTC.

This chain joins TRBV3-1 and TRBJ2-5; 9 nucleotides align to TRBD1. The CDR3 covers 17 residues. With 0 bases clipped from V and 0 bases from J, the junction kept 5 bases outside the gene matches. The germline CDR1 and CDR2 sequences are LGHDT and YNNKEL (reference sequence). CDR3 bases: TGTGCCAGCAGCCAAGAGGGGACAGGGAGGAACCAAGAGACCCAGTACTTC. Translation gives CASSQEGTGRNQETQYF.